This TCR beta chain was retrieved from a study of vaccination effects on CD4 cells after COVID-19. Before any sequencing was done, the ViraFEST assay used viral peptide pools to expand antigen-specific CD4+ T cells. Subsequent to a culture period of nine to ten days, CD4+ T cells were isolated. Of the BNT162b2 and mRNA-1273 vaccines, participants received two doses of one or the other. It was with about 10 IU/ml IL-2 and 9.5 to 10 ug/ml peptides that some 1.8 million PBMC per well were cultured. Sequenced by immunoSEQ multiplex PCR; TCRdb stores in-frame clones only, minus some. This table holds some 29,000 clones, 74% found once. Turning to this clone: The antigen remains undetermined.

This CDR3 has 19 amino acids. CDR1 SGHRS and CDR2 YFSETQ come from the germline V gene. Trimming took off 6 bases at V and 8 bases at J, with 35 bases between the two ends. Study results and limitations: Marked clonal contraction was seen in infection- and vaccine-induced clones late after vaccination. Common cold coronavirus cross-reactivity was shown by only 1 of 255 vaccine-induced clones in healthy vaccinees.

Sequencing was performed on CD4+ T cells from PBMCs cultured with HCoV-OC43 spike peptides, taken after COVID-19 vaccination. Subset of the sample: HCoV-OC43 spike overlapping peptide pool stimulation. The sequence came from a human donor who received a COVID-19 vaccine. The chain is built from TRBV5-1 and TRBJ1-2; D remains ambiguous. The CDR3 sequence: CASTQETKHPTVRDRGYTF. The CDR3 DNA follows: TGCGCCAGCACCCAGGAAACTAAACACCCTACCGTAAGGGATAGGGGCTACACCTTC.